The 23 T cell receptor beta chains below come from one sample, sequenced in a study of cytomegalovirus exposure and HLA in healthy donors. The PCR was carried out with 60 Vbeta primers and 13 Jbeta primers. Produced via immunoSEQ multiplex PCR; TCRdb's table is partial and in-frame only. Among nearly 200,000 clones listed, around 87% were seen once. Sequences were obtained from PBMCs. All receptors derive from a man under 40 in good health and CMV-seronegative.

The rearrangement links TRBV5-6 to TRBJ2-1; 13 bases are shared with TRBD2. The J segment lost 3 bases and the V segment lost 4 bases, leaving 4 bases of the junction unmatched. Germline lookup yields CDR1 SGHDT and CDR2 YYEEEE. The CDR3 has 16 amino acids. CDR3 protein: CASSDWTSGSYNEQFF. CDR3 nucleotides: TGTGCCAGCAGCGATTGGACTAGCGGGAGCTACAATGAGCAGTTCTTC.

This sequence joins TRBV14 and TRBJ2-1; 10 positions match TRBD2. V shed 0 bases and J 9 bases; nucleotides not matched to a gene: 14. In germline, CDR1 is SGHDN, CDR2 FVKESK. CDR3 length equals 18 residues. CDR3 DNA sequence: TGTGCCAGCAGCCAAGACAAGGGGTGGGCTAGCGGGAGTACTGAGCAGTTCTTC. Translating it yields CASSQDKGWASGSTEQFF.

In its sample, this clone was seen many times. The genes are TRBV19 and TRBJ2-7; 10 bases align to TRBD2. Germline V CDR1 and CDR2: LNHDA, SQIVND (reference sequence). V shed 7 bases and J 2 bases; nucleotides not matched to a gene: 8. CDR3 size: 15 residues. CDR3 nucleotide sequence: TGTGCCAGTACCCCAACTAGCGGGGTAACCTACGAGCAGTACTTC. Protein sequence: CASTPTSGVTYEQYF.

V usage is TRBV5-6 and J usage is TRBJ2-1; TRBD2 matches 11 bases. The CDR3 totals 15 residues. Losses at the gene ends were 3 bases for V and 7 bases for J; bases not matched to a gene: 6. CDR1 is SGHDT, CDR2 YYEEEE, per germline. The CDR3 DNA reads as TGTGCCAGCAGCTACCGGGCTAGCGGGGGGAATGAGCAGTTCTTC. This encodes CASSYRASGGNEQFF.

The CDR3 loop reads CASTGGNEQFF. The DNA of the CDR3 is TGTGCCAGCACAGGGGGAAATGAGCAGTTCTTC. The chain combines TRBV28 with TRBJ2-1, with TRBD1 matching over 7 bases. The V segment lost 7 bases and the J segment 7 bases; nucleotides outside the gene matches: 1. CDR1 MDHEN and CDR2 SYDVKM come from the germline V gene. This CDR3 contains 11 residues.

This rearrangement joins TRBV28 to TRBJ2-7; D not certain. The V and J ends lost 3 bases and 0 bases respectively, with 9 bases between them. This CDR3 is built from 14 residues. Germline lookup yields CDR1 MDHEN and CDR2 SYDVKM. The CDR3 DNA follows: TGTGCCAGCAGTTTGCGGTCGGGCTCCTACGAGCAGTACTTC. Its translation: CASSLRSGSYEQYF.

The gene calls are TRBV7-2 and TRBJ1-4; D is possibly TRBD1 (6 bases). The V end was cut by 6 bases, the J end by 10 bases, with 18 bases between. The germline gives CDR1 SGHTA, CDR2 FQGNSA. CDR3 size: 14 residues. The CDR3, as DNA: TGTGCCAGCAGACAGGGACAAGCGGTTGGAAAACTGTTTTTT. It is translated as CASRQGQAVGKLFF.

The rearrangement uses TRBV7-9 and TRBJ1-4, with D possibly matching TRBD1 (5 bases). Between the trimmed V and J ends, which lost 5 bases and 3 bases, there was a span of 13 bases. The length of the CDR3 is 15 residues. CDR1 is SEHNR and CDR2 is FQNEAQ in the germline V gene (reference sequence). CDR3 in DNA: TGTGCCAGCAGCCCGGGGGGGGGTCCTAATGAAAAACTGTTTTTT. It specifies CASSPGGGPNEKLFF.

This clone showed up just once. The rearrangement joins TRBV27 to TRBJ2-7; D not resolved. V was cut by 4 bases and J by 2 bases, with 9 bases left in between. CDR1 is MNHEY and CDR2 is SMNVEV in the germline V gene (reference sequence). The CDR3 is 13 residues long. The CDR3 coding sequence is TGTGCCAGCAGTTCTCAAGCCGCCTACGAGCAGTACTTC. Its protein product is CASSSQAAYEQYF.

CDR3 amino acids: CASSVVPQGTGELFF. In nucleotides, the CDR3 is TGTGCCAGCAGCGTAGTGCCCCAGGGGACCGGGGAGCTGTTTTTT. This chain links TRBV9 with TRBJ2-2; possibly TRBD1 for D (6 bases). Germline loops: CDR1 SGDLS, CDR2 YYNGEE. The CDR3 has 15 residues. The V end lost 0 bases, the J end lost 5 bases, and 11 bases lay between the germline ends.

This sequence joins TRBV7-2 and TRBJ1-2; D might be TRBD1 (5 bases). CDR3 size: 14 residues. V lost 5 bases to trimming and J lost 8 bases, with 18 bases between them. Germline loops: CDR1 SGHTA, CDR2 FQGNSA. The CDR3 region is CASSPRGGVGGYTF. The CDR3 region has the DNA TGTGCCAGCAGCCCGCGGGGAGGGGTGGGAGGCTACACCTTC.

The V and J genes are TRBV6-6 and TRBJ1-5, with a weak D call TRBD1 (5 bases). Germline-derived CDR1 and CDR2 are MNHNY and SVGAGI (reference sequence). This CDR3 spans 15 amino acids. Between the trimmed V and J ends, which lost 0 bases and 6 bases, there was a span of 12 bases. The CDR3 sequence: CASSYSGGVGQPQHF. The DNA of the CDR3 is TGTGCCAGCAGTTACTCCGGGGGAGTCGGTCAGCCCCAGCATTTT.

This clone was counted between two and nine times. The chain carries TRBV28 and TRBJ1-4, with TRBD1 matching 7 bases. This CDR3 has 16 amino acids. Per the germline V gene, CDR1 is MDHEN and CDR2 is SYDVKM. Trimming removed 7 bases from V and 5 bases from J; junction bases left unmatched: 13. The CDR3 here is CASTPRQGWRNEKLFF. Written as DNA, the CDR3 is TGTGCCAGCACCCCGCGACAGGGCTGGAGAAATGAAAAACTGTTTTTT.

The chain uses TRBV19 and TRBJ1-2; D unresolved. The CDR3 has 15 amino acids. In germline, CDR1 is LNHDA, CDR2 SQIVND (reference sequence). V dropped 6 bases and J dropped 3 bases, with 17 bases sitting between them. CDR3 nucleotides: TGTGCCAGTAGACTAGGCCCGGGCAGTGACTATGGCTACACCTTC. Amino acids: CASRLGPGSDYGYTF. Using reference TRBV19 and TRBJ1-2 for the parts outside the CDR3, the full variable domain is DGGITQSPKYLFRKEGQNVTLSCEQNLNHDAMYWYRQDPGQGLRLIYYSQIVNDFQKGDIAEGYSVSREKKESFPLTVTSAQKNPTAFYLCASRLGPGSDYGYTFGSGTRLTVV.

This chain joins TRBV5-1 and TRBJ1-1, with D perhaps TRBD1 (5 bases). V was clipped by 0 bases and J by 7 bases, with 10 bases between them. The CDR3 spans 13 residues. Germline V gene data show CDR1 as SGHRS and CDR2 as YFSETQ. CDR3: CASSLGSTGEAFF. DNA of the CDR3: TGCGCCAGCAGCTTGGGGTCCACAGGTGAAGCTTTCTTT. The full variable domain, rest sourced from reference TRBV5-1 and TRBJ1-1, is KAGVTQTPRYLIKTRGQQVTLSCSPISGHRSVSWYQQTPGQGLQFLFEYFSETQRNKGNFPGRFSGRQFSNSRSEMNVSTLELGDSALYLCASSLGSTGEAFFGQGTRLTVV.

This sequence joins TRBV7-6 and TRBJ2-5; D gene uncertain. Looked up from germline, CDR1 is SGHVS and CDR2 is FNYEAQ. V was trimmed by 2 bases and J by 5 bases, leaving 6 bases between them. This CDR3 is 12 amino acids long. In DNA form, the CDR3 reads TGTGCCAGCAGCTTATATGCGGAGACCCAGTACTTC. Its protein product is CASSLYAETQYF. Combining the CDR3 with reference TRBV7-6 and TRBJ2-5 gives the whole variable domain GAGVSQSPRYKVTKRGQDVALRCDPISGHVSLYWYRQALGQGPEFLTYFNYEAQQDKSGLPNDRFSAERPEGSISTLTIQRTEQRDSAMYRCASSLYAETQYFGPGTRLLVL.

The chain carries TRBV5-6 and TRBJ1-1; the D gene is possibly TRBD1 (6 bases). CDR1 and CDR2 (germline): SGHDT, YYEEEE. V was clipped by 2 bases and J by 8 bases, with 10 bases between them. The CDR3 is 12 residues long. In nucleotides, the CDR3 is TGTGCCAGCAGCTTTGACAGGTTCGAAGCTTTCTTT. Translating gives CASSFDRFEAFF.

The chain is built from TRBV27 and TRBJ2-7, with D unresolved. V was pared by 5 bases and J by 3 bases, with 5 bases between. The length of the CDR3 is 11 residues. In germline, CDR1 is MNHEY, CDR2 SMNVEV (reference sequence). CDR3 coding DNA: TGTGCCAGCAGTAACTACTACGAGCAGTACTTC. Its translation is CASSNYYEQYF.

The chain combines TRBV7-2 with TRBJ2-3; no reliable D call. Trimming cost V 0 bases and J 5 bases, with 9 bases left between them. Germline values: CDR1 SGHTA, CDR2 FQGNSA. This CDR3 is 14 amino acids long. The CDR3 reads CASSLARLGDTQYF. DNA for the CDR3: TGTGCCAGCAGCTTAGCCCGACTGGGAGATACGCAGTATTTT.

The chain combines TRBV14 with TRBJ1-5; the D gene is possibly TRBD1 (6 bases). Trimming took off 3 bases at V and 6 bases at J, with 9 bases between the two ends. There are 13 residues in the CDR3. The germline gives CDR1 SGHDN, CDR2 FVKESK. This chain's CDR3 is CASSQGAFQPQHF. The DNA for the CDR3 is TGTGCCAGCAGCCAGGGGGCCTTTCAGCCCCAGCATTTT.

This clone was detected a few times. The rearrangement uses TRBV6-6 and TRBJ1-4; 7 bases agree with TRBD1. This CDR3 is built from 16 residues. Trimming cost V 4 bases and J 6 bases; bases outside gene matches: 11. Germline values: CDR1 MNHNY, CDR2 SVGAGI (reference sequence). The CDR3 DNA reads as TGTGCCAGCAGTTCTATAACAGGGGATAGGGATGAAAAACTGTTTTTT. Translating it yields CASSSITGDRDEKLFF.

This chain joins TRBV20-1 and TRBJ2-1; D ambiguous. Trimming took 5 bases from V and 10 from J, leaving 12 bases between them. The V gene's germline CDR1 is DFQATT and CDR2 SNEGSKA (reference sequence). This CDR3 spans 11 amino acids. As DNA, the CDR3 is TGCAGTGCTGAAGCCATTGAAGAGCAGTTCTTC. As protein: CSAEAIEEQFF.

J is TRBJ2-1 and V is TRBV5-6; weak D call: TRBD2 (6 bases). V lost 1 base to trimming and J lost 5 bases, with 10 bases between them. CDR3 size: 14 residues. Per germline, CDR1 SGHDT and CDR2 YYEEEE. The chain's CDR3 is CASSLWGGDNEQFF. CDR3 coding DNA: TGTGCCAGCAGCTTGTGGGGCGGGGACAATGAGCAGTTCTTC.